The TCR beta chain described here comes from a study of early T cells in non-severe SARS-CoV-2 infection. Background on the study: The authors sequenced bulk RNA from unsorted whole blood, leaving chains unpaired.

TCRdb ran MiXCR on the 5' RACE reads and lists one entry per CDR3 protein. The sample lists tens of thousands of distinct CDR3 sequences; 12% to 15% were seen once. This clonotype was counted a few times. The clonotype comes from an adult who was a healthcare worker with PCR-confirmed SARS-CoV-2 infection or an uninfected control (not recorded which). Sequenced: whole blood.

The CDR3 here is CSVGENTEAFF. The CDR3 nucleotides are TGCAGCGTTGGGGAGAACACTGAAGCTTTCTTT. The chain combines TRBV29-1 with TRBJ1-1; D is unclear. Germline V gene data show CDR1 as SQVTM and CDR2 as ANQGSEA. Trimming took off 4 bases at V and 1 base at J, with 4 bases between the two ends. CDR3 length: 11 amino acids.